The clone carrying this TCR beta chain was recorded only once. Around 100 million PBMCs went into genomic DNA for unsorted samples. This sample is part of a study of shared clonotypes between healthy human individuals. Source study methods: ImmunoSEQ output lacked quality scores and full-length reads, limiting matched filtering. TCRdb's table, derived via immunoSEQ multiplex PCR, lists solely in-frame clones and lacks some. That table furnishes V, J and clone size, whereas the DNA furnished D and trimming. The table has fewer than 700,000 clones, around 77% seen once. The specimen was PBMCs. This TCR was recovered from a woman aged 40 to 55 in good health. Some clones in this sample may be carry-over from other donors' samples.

CDR3 bases: TGTGCCAGCAGCTTAAGCGGACTAGCTAACAATGAGCAGTTCTTC. Protein product: CASSLSGLANNEQFF. The genes are TRBV7-3 and TRBJ2-1; 8 nucleotides align to TRBD2. The CDR3 has 15 residues. Germline CDR1 and CDR2: SGHTA and FQGTGA. Unmatched junction bases numbered 4, after V lost 1 base and J lost 5 bases. The variable domain in full, with the rest retrieved from reference TRBV7-3 and TRBJ2-1, is GAGVSQTPSNKVTEKGKYVELRCDPISGHTALYWYRQSLGQGPEFLIYFQGTGAADDSGLPNDRFFAVRPEGSVSTLKIQRTERGDSAVYLCASSLSGLANNEQFFGPGTRLTVL.